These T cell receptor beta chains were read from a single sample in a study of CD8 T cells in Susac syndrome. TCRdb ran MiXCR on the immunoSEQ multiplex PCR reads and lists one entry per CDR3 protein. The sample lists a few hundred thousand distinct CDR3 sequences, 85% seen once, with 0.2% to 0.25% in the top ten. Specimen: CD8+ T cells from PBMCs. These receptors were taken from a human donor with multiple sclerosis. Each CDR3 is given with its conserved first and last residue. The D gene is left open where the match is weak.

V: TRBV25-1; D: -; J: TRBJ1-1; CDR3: CASSEWGGRNTEAFF; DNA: TGTGCCAGCAGTGAATGGGGGGGGAGGAACACTGAAGCTTTCTTT
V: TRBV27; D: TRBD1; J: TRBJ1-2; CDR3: CASSLSPPGQDIYGYTF; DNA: TGTGCCAGCAGTTTATCCCCCCCGGGACAGGACATATATGGCTACACCTTC
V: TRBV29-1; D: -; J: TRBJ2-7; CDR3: CSVAGANPYEQYF; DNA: TGCAGCGTTGCGGGGGCGAATCCCTACGAGCAGTACTTC
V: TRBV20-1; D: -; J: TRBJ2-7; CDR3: CSAKSDRSLSYEQYF; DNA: TGCAGTGCCAAATCGGACAGAAGCCTCTCCTACGAGCAGTACTTC
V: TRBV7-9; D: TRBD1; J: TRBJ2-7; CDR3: CASSLVQGVAYEQYF; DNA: TGTGCCAGCAGCTTAGTACAGGGGGTGGCCTACGAGCAGTACTTC
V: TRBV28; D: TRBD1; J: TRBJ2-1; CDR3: CASRDRGSNEQFF; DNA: TGTGCCAGCCGGGACAGGGGATCCAATGAGCAGTTCTTC
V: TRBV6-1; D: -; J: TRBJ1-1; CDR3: CASRQGSTEAFF; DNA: TGTGCCAGCAGGCAAGGGAGTACTGAAGCTTTCTTT
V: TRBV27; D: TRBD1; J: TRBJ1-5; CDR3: CASSFGQGTQPQHF; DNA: TGTGCCAGCAGTTTCGGACAGGGTACTCAGCCCCAGCATTTT
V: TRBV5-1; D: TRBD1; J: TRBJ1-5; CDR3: CASSSTGESNQPQHF; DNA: TGCGCCAGCAGCTCGACAGGGGAAAGCAATCAGCCCCAGCATTTT